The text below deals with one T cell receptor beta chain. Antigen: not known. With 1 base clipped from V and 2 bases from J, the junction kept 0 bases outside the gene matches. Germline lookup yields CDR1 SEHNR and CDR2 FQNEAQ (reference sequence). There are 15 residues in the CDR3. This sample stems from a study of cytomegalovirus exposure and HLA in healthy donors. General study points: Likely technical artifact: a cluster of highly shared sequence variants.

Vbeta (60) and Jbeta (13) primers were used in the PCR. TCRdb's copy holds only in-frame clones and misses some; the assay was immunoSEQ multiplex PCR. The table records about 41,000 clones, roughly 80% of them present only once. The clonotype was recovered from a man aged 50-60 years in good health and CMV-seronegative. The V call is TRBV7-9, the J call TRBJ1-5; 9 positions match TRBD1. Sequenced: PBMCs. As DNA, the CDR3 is TGTGCCAGCAGCTTAGGGACAGGGGGCAATCAGCCCCAGCATTTT. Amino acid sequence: CASSLGTGGNQPQHF.